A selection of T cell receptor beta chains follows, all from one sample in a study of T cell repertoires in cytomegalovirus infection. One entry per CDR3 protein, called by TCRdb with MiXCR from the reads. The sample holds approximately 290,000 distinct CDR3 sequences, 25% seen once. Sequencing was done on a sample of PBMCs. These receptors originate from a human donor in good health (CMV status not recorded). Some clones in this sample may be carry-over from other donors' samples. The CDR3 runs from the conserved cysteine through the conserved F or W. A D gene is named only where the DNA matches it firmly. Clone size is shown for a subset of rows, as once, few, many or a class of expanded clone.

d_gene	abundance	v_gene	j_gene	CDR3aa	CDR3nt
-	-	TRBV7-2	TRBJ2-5	CASSLLRDIETQYF	TGTGCCAGCAGCTTATTGCGGGATATAGAGACCCAGTACTTC
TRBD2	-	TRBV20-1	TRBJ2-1	CSAERGSSYNEQFF	TGCAGTGCTGAGCGGGGGAGCTCCTACAATGAGCAGTTCTTC
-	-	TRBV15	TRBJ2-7	CATSRDEGYLRYF	TGTGCCACCAGCAGAGATGAAGGGTATCTAAGGTACTTC
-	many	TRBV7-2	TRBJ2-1	CASSLSAGGTSSYNEQFF	TGTGCCAGCAGCTTATCGGCAGGGGGGACTAGCTCCTACAATGAGCAGTTCTTC
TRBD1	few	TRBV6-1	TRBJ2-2	CASSEGDRGYTGELFF	TGTGCCAGCAGTGAAGGAGACAGGGGGTACACCGGGGAGCTGTTTTTT
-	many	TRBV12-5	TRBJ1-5	CASGTRTVSNQPQHF	TGTGCTAGTGGTACCCGGACCGTAAGCAATCAGCCCCAGCATTTT
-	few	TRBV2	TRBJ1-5	CASRASAGPYSNQPQHF	TGTGCCAGCAGGGCGAGTGCAGGGCCTTATAGCAATCAGCCCCAGCATTTT
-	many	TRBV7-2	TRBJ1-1	CASGLRGVTEAFF	TGTGCCAGCGGCCTCCGGGGTGTCACTGAAGCTTTCTTT
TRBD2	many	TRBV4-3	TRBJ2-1	CASSPGTSGYNEQFF	TGTGCCAGCAGCCCCGGGACTAGCGGCTACAATGAGCAGTTCTTC
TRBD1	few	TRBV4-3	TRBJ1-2	CASSRGQGTSYTF	TGCGCCAGCAGCCGCGGACAGGGGACTAGCTACACCTTC
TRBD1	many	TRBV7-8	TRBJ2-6	CASSSTGAAGANVLTF	TGTGCCAGCAGCAGCACAGGGGCAGCGGGGGCCAACGTCCTGACTTTC
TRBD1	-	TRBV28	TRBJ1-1	CASSKSGTGNTEAFF	TGTGCCAGCAGTAAGTCCGGGACAGGGAACACTGAAGCTTTCTTT
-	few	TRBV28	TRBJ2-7	CASSLRGAYEQYF	TGTGCCAGCAGTTTGAGGGGGGCCTACGAGCAGTACTTC
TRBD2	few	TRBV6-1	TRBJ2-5	CASSDGLAPGTQYF	TGTGCCAGCAGTGACGGACTAGCGCCCGGGACCCAGTACTTC
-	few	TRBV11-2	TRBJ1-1	CASSLIKGTANTEAFF	TGTGCCAGCAGCTTAATCAAGGGGACGGCGAACACTGAAGCTTTCTTT
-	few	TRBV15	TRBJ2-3	CATSRDRGRADTQYF	TGTGCCACCAGCAGAGATCGAGGTAGAGCAGATACGCAGTATTTT
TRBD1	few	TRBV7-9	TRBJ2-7	CASSFGTGGWEQYF	TGTGCCAGCAGCTTCGGGACAGGGGGCTGGGAGCAGTACTTC
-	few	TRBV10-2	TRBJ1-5	CASSGESQPQHF	TGCGCCAGCAGTGGAGAAAGTCAGCCCCAGCATTTT
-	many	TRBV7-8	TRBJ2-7	CASSLEARYGQYF	TGTGCCAGCAGCTTAGAGGCTAGATACGGGCAGTACTTC
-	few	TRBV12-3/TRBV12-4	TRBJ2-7	CASLRSGDYEQYF	TGTGCCAGCCTCAGAAGCGGAGACTACGAGCAGTACTTC